This entry concerns a single TCR beta chain. The sample comes from a study of blood T cell repertoires in COVID-19. Study context: Researchers got acute and convalescent COVID-19 samples from the United States, Italy and Spain. PBMCs, B-cell-depleted T cells, or T cells were the source of the cDNA or gDNA that made up the material.

As processed by the authors: Reference gene primer amplification gave estimated nucleated cell counts. Here immunoSEQ multiplex PCR was the method, and the copy in TCRdb shows in-frame clones only, minus some. V and J calls plus clone size are reproduced from that table; the DNA served to infer D and trimming. The sample consists of roughly 260,000 clones, 82% of them appearing once. The germline V gene has CDR1 SGHRS and CDR2 YFSETQ. The CDR3 has 13 residues. V was clipped by 2 bases and J by 3 bases, with 8 bases between them. The sequenced sample consisted of peripheral blood. The gene calls are TRBV5-1 and TRBJ1-2; D is unclear. This clonotype was sampled from an elderly woman with active or convalescent COVID-19. Here the CDR3 DNA reads TGCGCCAGCAGCTTAACTAGGGACTATGGCTACACCTTC. Translated, it gives CASSLTRDYGYTF.